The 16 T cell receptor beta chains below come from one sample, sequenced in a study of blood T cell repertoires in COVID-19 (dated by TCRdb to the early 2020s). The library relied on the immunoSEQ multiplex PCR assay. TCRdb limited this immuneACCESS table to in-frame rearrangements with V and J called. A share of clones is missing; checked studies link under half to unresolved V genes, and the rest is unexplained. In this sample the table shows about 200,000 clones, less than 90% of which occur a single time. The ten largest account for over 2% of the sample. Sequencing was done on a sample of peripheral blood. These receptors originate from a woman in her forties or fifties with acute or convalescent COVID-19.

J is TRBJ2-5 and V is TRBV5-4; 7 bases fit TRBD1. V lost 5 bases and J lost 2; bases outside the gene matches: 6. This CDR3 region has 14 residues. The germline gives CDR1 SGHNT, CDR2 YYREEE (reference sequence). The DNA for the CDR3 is TGTGCCAGCAGTAAGAGACAGGGACAAGAGACCCAGTACTTC. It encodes CASSKRQGQETQYF.

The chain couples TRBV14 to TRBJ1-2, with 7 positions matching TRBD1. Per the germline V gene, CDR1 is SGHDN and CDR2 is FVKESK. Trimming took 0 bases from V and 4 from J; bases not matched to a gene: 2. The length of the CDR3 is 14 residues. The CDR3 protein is CASSQEGQVYGYTF. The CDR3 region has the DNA TGTGCCAGCAGCCAAGAAGGACAGGTCTATGGCTACACCTTC.

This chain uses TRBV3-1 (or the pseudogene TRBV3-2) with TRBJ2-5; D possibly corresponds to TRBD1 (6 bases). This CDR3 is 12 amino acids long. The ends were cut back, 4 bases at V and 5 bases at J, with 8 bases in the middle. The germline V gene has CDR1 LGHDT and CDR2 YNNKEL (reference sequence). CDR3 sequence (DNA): TGTGCCAGCAGCCGGCAGGGGGAGACCCAGTACTTC. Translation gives CASSRQGETQYF.

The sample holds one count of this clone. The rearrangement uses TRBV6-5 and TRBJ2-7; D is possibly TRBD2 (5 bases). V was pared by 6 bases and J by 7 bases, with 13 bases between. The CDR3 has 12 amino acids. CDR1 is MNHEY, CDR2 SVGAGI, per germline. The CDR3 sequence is CASRSSSGEQYF. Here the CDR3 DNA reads TGTGCCAGCAGGTCCTCCTCGGGGGAGCAGTACTTC.

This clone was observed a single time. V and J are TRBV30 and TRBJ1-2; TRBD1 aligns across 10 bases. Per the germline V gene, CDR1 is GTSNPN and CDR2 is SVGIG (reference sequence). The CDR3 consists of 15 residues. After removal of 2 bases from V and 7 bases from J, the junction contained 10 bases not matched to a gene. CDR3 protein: CAWSSDRGQRGGYTF. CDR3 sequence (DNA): TGTGCCTGGAGTAGCGACAGGGGGCAACGGGGTGGCTACACCTTC.

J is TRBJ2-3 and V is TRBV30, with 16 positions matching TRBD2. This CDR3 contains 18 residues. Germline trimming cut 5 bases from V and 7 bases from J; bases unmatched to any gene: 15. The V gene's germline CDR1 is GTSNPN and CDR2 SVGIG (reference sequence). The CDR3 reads CAWVPGLAGGLYQNTQYF. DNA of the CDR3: TGTGCCTGGGTGCCGGGACTAGCGGGGGGGCTGTATCAAAATACGCAGTATTTT.

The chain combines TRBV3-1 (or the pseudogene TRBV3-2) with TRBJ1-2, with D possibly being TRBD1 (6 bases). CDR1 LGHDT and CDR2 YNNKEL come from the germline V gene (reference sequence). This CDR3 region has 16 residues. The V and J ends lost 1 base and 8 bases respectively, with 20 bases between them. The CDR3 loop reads CASSQGPGGTSKGYTF. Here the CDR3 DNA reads TGTGCCAGCAGCCAAGGGCCGGGGGGGACAAGTAAGGGCTACACCTTC.

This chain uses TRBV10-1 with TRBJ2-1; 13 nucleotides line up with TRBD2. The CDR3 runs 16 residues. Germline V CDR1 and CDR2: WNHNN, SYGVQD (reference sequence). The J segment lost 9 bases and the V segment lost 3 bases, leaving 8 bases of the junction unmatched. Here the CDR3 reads CASSDRTSGSFGEQFF. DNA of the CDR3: TGCGCCAGCAGTGACAGGACTAGCGGGAGTTTCGGTGAGCAGTTCTTC.

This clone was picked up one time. The DNA of the CDR3 is TGTGCCAGCAGTTCATCAGGAATAGACTATGGCTACACCTTC. Translating it yields CASSSSGIDYGYTF. This rearrangement joins TRBV6-2 or TRBV6-3 to TRBJ1-2; D unclear. The length of the CDR3 is 14 residues. V dropped 4 bases and J dropped 3 bases, with 12 bases sitting between them. Germline CDR1 MNHEY, CDR2 SVGEGT.

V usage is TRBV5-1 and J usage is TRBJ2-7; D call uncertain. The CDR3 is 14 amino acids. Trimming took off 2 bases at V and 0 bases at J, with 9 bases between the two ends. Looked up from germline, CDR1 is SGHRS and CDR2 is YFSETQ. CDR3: CASSLIPSSYEQYF. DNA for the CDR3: TGCGCCAGCAGCTTAATTCCTAGCTCCTACGAGCAGTACTTC.

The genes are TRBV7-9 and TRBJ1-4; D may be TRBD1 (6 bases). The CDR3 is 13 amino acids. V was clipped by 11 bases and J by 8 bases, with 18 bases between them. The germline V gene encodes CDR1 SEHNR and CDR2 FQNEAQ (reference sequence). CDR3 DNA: TGTGCCTCCGCCGCGACAGGCTCCGAAAAACTGTTTTTT. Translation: CASAATGSEKLFF.

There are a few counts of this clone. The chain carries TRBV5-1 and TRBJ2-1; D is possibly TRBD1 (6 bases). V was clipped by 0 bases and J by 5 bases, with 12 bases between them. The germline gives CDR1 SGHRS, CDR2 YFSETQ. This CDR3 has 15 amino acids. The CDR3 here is CASSLVGTQDNEQFF. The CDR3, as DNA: TGCGCCAGCAGCTTGGTGGGGACACAAGACAATGAGCAGTTCTTC.

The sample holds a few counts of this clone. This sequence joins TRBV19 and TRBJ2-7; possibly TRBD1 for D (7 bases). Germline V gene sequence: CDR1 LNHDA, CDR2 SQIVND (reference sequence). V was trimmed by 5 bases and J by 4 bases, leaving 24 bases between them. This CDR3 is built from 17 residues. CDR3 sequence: CASSPRRAGGNLYEQYF. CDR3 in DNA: TGTGCCAGTAGTCCTCGACGGGCAGGGGGGAATTTGTACGAGCAGTACTTC.

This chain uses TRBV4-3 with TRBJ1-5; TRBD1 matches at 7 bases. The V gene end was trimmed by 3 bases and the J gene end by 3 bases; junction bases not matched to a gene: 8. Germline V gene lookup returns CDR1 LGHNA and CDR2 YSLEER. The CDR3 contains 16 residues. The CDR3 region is CASSQQHDRDNQPQHF. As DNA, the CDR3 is TGCGCCAGCAGCCAGCAACACGACAGGGACAATCAGCCCCAGCATTTT.

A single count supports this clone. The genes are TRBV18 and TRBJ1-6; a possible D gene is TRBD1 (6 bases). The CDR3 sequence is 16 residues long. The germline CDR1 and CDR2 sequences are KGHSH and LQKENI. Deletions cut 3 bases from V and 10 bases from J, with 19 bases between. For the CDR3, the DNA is TGTGCCAGCTCACCGAACCCCGGCAACCAGGGGTCACCCCTCCACTTT. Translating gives CASSPNPGNQGSPLHF.

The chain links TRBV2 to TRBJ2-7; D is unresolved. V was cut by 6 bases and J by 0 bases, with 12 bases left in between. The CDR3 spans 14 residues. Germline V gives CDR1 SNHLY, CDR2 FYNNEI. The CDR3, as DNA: TGTGCCAGCAGAGACCGACTTAGCTCCTACGAGCAGTACTTC. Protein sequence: CASRDRLSSYEQYF. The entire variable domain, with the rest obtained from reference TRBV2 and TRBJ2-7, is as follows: EPEVTQTPSHQVTQMGQEVILRCVPISNHLYFYWYRQILGQKVEFLVSFYNNEISEKSEIFDDQFSVERPDGSNFTLKIRSTKLEDSAMYFCASRDRLSSYEQYFGPGTRLTVT.